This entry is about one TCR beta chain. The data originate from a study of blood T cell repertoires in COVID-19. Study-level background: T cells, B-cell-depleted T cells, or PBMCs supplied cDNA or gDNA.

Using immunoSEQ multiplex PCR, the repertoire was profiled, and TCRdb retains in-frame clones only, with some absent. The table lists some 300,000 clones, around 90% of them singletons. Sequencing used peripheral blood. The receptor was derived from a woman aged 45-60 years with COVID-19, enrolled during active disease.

The CDR3 here is CASSFFGAQKGNEQFF. The CDR3 DNA reads as TGTGCCAGCAGCTTTTTCGGCGCGCAAAAGGGGAATGAGCAGTTCTTC. The rearrangement joins TRBV11-2 to TRBJ2-1, with D perhaps TRBD1 (5 bases). Deletions cut 3 bases from V and 7 bases from J, with 19 bases between. The germline CDR1 and CDR2 sequences are SGHAT and FQNNGV. This CDR3 is built from 16 residues.